This record concerns one TCR beta chain sequence. The CDR3 runs to 15 residues. The V end was cut by 2 bases, the J end by 1 base, with 9 bases between. Each cDNA held unique molecular identifiers, and template switching gave it a universal primer site. TCRdb fed the 5' RACE reads into MiXCR, producing one record per CDR3 protein. Of 700,000 or so distinct CDR3 sequences listed, around 8.3% are singletons. The sample is drawn from a study of identical twins. All donors were healthy Caucasians. The sample was also linked to a second study, of yellow fever vaccine responses in identical twins.

Sequenced material: PBMCs. V and J are TRBV12-3 or TRBV12-4 and TRBJ1-5, with D possibly being TRBD1 (5 bases). The receptor comes from a woman aged 18-30 years in good health. CDR3 in DNA: TGTGCCAGCAGTTTATGGGGGGGGAGCAATCAGCCCCAGCATTTT. This sequence encodes CASSLWGGSNQPQHF.